One and the same sample provided the 31 T cell receptor beta chains below, sequenced in a study of shared clonotypes between healthy human individuals (TCRdb year 2020). Receptors were amplified or captured by the immunoSEQ multiplex PCR assay. As stored in TCRdb, this immuneACCESS dataset retains in-frame rearrangements with V and J assigned. A fraction of the clones does not appear; measured against another copy, unresolved V genes explain less than half of the discrepancy, and the remainder lacks a known reason. Recorded for this sample are a few hundred thousand clones; roughly 97% of them occurred a single time. Approximately 0.057% of the sample belongs to the ten largest clones. Material for sequencing was naive CD4+ T cells sorted from blood. Taken with the paper, the label for cell subset or site translates to: CD45RA+ positively selected. These receptors originate from a woman aged 30 to 39 in good health.

The chain uses TRBV11-2 and TRBJ2-3; D is unclear. With 0 bases removed from V and 5 bases from J, the gap between germline ends came to 6 bases. The CDR3 is 13 amino acids. Germline V gives CDR1 SGHAT, CDR2 FQNNGV. In DNA form, the CDR3 reads TGTGCCAGCAGCTTAGATCGTGTAGATACGCAGTATTTT. Translating it yields CASSLDRVDTQYF.

The chain carries TRBV29-1 and TRBJ2-7, with a tentative D call TRBD1 (7 bases). V was cut by 7 bases and J by 4 bases, with 20 bases left in between. The CDR3 contains 14 residues. CDR1 SQVTM and CDR2 ANQGSEA come from the germline V gene. The chain's CDR3 is CSAKSGGTAYEQYF. The CDR3 region has the DNA TGCAGCGCCAAGTCAGGAGGGACAGCTTACGAGCAGTACTTC.

The rearrangement links TRBV27 to TRBJ2-1; 9 nucleotides align to TRBD2. Germline loops: CDR1 MNHEY, CDR2 SMNVEV (reference sequence). The V gene end was trimmed by 6 bases and the J gene end by 0 bases; junction bases not matched to a gene: 6. The CDR3 totals 16 residues. CDR3 sequence: CASSKSGRSSYNEQFF. In nucleotides, the CDR3 is TGTGCCAGCAGCAAAAGCGGGAGGAGCTCCTACAATGAGCAGTTCTTC.

This chain connects TRBV6-6 to TRBJ2-3; D not resolved. V was shortened by 4 bases and J by 8 bases, with 10 bases between the two germline ends. This CDR3 spans 12 amino acids. The germline V gene has CDR1 MNHNY and CDR2 SVGAGI (reference sequence). The DNA of the CDR3 is TGTGCCAGCAGTTCACACCTGGTTACGCAGTATTTT. Translating gives CASSSHLVTQYF.

V is TRBV5-5 and J is TRBJ2-1, with TRBD2 as a possible D gene (6 bases). This CDR3 is built from 16 residues. Trimming cost V 4 bases and J 0 bases, with 14 bases left between them. CDR1 and CDR2 from the germline V gene are SGHKS and YYEKEE (reference sequence). The CDR3 loop reads CASSPRRESSYNEQFF. The CDR3 DNA sequence: TGTGCCAGCAGCCCCCGTCGGGAGAGCTCCTACAATGAGCAGTTCTTC.

The count of this clone is one. The chain's CDR3 is CASSKDEPIGTSPPYNEQFF. The CDR3 nucleotides are TGTGCCAGCAGCAAAGATGAGCCGATCGGGACTAGTCCTCCCTACAATGAGCAGTTCTTC. V is TRBV21-1 and J is TRBJ2-1; the table gives TRBD2 as D, unverified against the DNA. TRBV21-1 corresponds to a pseudogene. This CDR3 is built from 20 residues.

V usage is TRBV19 and J usage is TRBJ1-1; TRBD1 is a possible D gene (6 bases). Trimming took off 2 bases at V and 5 bases at J, with 12 bases between the two ends. Germline CDR1 and CDR2: LNHDA and SQIVND (reference sequence). The CDR3 is made up of 14 amino acids. The CDR3, as DNA: TGTGCCAGTAGTATACCAGGGGAGGATACTGAAGCTTTCTTT. Translation gives CASSIPGEDTEAFF.

The V call is TRBV6-5, the J call TRBJ1-1; TRBD1 aligns across 7 bases. V was pared by 6 bases and J by 1 base, with 5 bases of the junction left unmatched. The CDR3 length is 14 residues. CDR1 and CDR2 (germline): MNHEY, SVGAGI. This chain's CDR3 is CASRFDRANTEAFF. CDR3 in DNA: TGTGCCAGCAGATTCGACAGGGCGAACACTGAAGCTTTCTTT.

The chain carries TRBV18 and TRBJ1-1, with 9 bases fitting TRBD1. With V trimmed by 6 bases and J by 6 bases, 5 bases remained unmatched. Germline loops: CDR1 KGHSH, CDR2 LQKENI. This CDR3 is built from 13 residues. CDR3 sequence: CASSRDRDSEAFF. The CDR3 nucleotides are TGTGCCAGCTCCCGGGACAGGGATTCTGAAGCTTTCTTT.

The V gene is TRBV13, the J gene TRBJ2-2, with 8 nucleotides matching TRBD1. This CDR3 contains 15 residues. Germline CDR1 PRHDT, CDR2 FYEKMQ (reference sequence). V trimming: 0 bases; J trimming: 6 bases; junction bases outside the gene matches: 3. CDR3 DNA: TGTGCCAGCAGCTTAGGGGACAGGGATTCCGGGGAGCTGTTTTTT. Protein sequence: CASSLGDRDSGELFF. Full variable domain (rest looked up from reference TRBV13 and TRBJ2-2): AAGVIQSPRHLIKEKRETATLKCYPIPRHDTVYWYQQGPGQDPQFLISFYEKMQSDKGSIPDRFSAQQFSDYHSELNMSSLELGDSALYFCASSLGDRDSGELFFGEGSRLTVL.

The V and J genes are TRBV2 and TRBJ2-6; D gene ambiguous. V was clipped by 8 bases and J by 0 bases, with 2 bases between them. There are 12 residues in the CDR3. CDR1 and CDR2 (germline): SNHLY, FYNNEI. Here the CDR3 DNA reads TGTGCCAGCTTCTCTGGGGCCAACGTCCTGACTTTC. Translating it yields CASFSGANVLTF.

The chain has TRBV7-2 and TRBJ2-5; 7 bases line up with TRBD2. There are 14 residues in the CDR3. CDR1 and CDR2 (germline): SGHTA, FQGNSA. The V and J ends lost 3 bases and 4 bases, in that order; junction bases with no gene match: 5. CDR3 coding DNA: TGTGCCAGCAGCTTGGATGGGGGGGGAGAGACCCAGTACTTC. Protein sequence: CASSLDGGGETQYF.

The V and J genes are TRBV2 and TRBJ2-2; D is possibly TRBD1 (6 bases). This CDR3 is 15 amino acids long. Looked up from germline, CDR1 is SNHLY and CDR2 is FYNNEI. V gave up 6 bases and J gave up 1 base, with 12 bases separating them. The CDR3 DNA follows: TGTGCCAGCAGCGACACAGGGCTGAACACCGGGGAGCTGTTTTTT. The encoded protein is CASSDTGLNTGELFF.

The chain links TRBV4-1 to TRBJ1-6, with 9 bases fitting TRBD1. The ends lost 3 bases at V and 7 bases at J; junction bases unmatched: 13. The CDR3 spans 18 residues. CDR1 is MGHRA and CDR2 is YSYEKL in the germline V gene. CDR3 DNA sequence: TGCGCCAGCAGCCATGACCTTCCCCAGACAGGGGGAAATTCACCCCTCCACTTT. Translated: CASSHDLPQTGGNSPLHF.

The V gene is TRBV28, the J gene TRBJ1-2, with TRBD1 matching over 7 bases. The V segment lost 6 bases and the J segment 5 bases; nucleotides outside the gene matches: 9. This CDR3 region has 14 residues. Germline V gives CDR1 MDHEN, CDR2 SYDVKM. CDR3 residues: CASSSPPGQYGYTF. CDR3 DNA sequence: TGTGCCAGCAGCTCTCCCCCGGGACAGTATGGCTACACCTTC.

This chain links TRBV11-2 with TRBJ1-1; D is unclear. The CDR3 spans 14 residues. V lost 1 base, J lost 6 bases, and 12 bases lay in between. The germline gives CDR1 SGHAT, CDR2 FQNNGV. CDR3 residues: CASSLGWGRSEAFF. The CDR3 DNA follows: TGTGCCAGCAGCTTAGGTTGGGGTCGGTCTGAAGCTTTCTTT. The entire variable domain, with the rest obtained from reference TRBV11-2 and TRBJ1-1, is as follows: EAGVAQSPRYKIIEKRQSVAFWCNPISGHATLYWYQQILGQGPKLLIQFQNNGVVDDSQLPKDRFSAERLKGVDSTLKIQPAKLEDSAVYLCASSLGWGRSEAFFGQGTRLTVV.

The chain recombines TRBV28 with TRBJ2-7; D is unclear. Germline V gives CDR1 MDHEN, CDR2 SYDVKM. Trimming removed 6 bases from V and 0 bases from J, with 15 bases in between. This CDR3 is built from 15 residues. The CDR3 spells CASRPQGLSSYEQYF. The CDR3 bases are TGTGCCAGCAGACCCCAAGGGCTAAGCTCCTACGAGCAGTACTTC.

This chain uses TRBV2 with TRBJ2-1, with a possible D match to TRBD2 (6 bases). Germline V gene sequence: CDR1 SNHLY, CDR2 FYNNEI. CDR3 length equals 15 residues. The V end was cut by 3 bases, the J end by 7 bases, with 16 bases between. CDR3 protein: CASSDFWTTYNEQFF. CDR3 in DNA: TGTGCCAGCAGTGACTTCTGGACTACGTATAATGAGCAGTTCTTC.

Here the CDR3 DNA reads TGCAGCGGGGGACAGTCGAACACTGAAGCTTTCTTT. Translation gives CSGGQSNTEAFF. The chain is built from TRBV29-1 and TRBJ1-1; 7 bases match TRBD1. CDR3 length: 12 residues. Germline lookup yields CDR1 SQVTM and CDR2 ANQGSEA. V was pared by 7 bases and J by 1 base, with 3 bases of the junction left unmatched.

The chain links TRBV18 to TRBJ2-7; 7 bases fit TRBD2. The length of the CDR3 is 13 residues. V dropped 0 bases and J dropped 6; count of bases not matched to a gene: 2. Germline CDR1 KGHSH, CDR2 LQKENI. The CDR3 nucleotides read TGTGCCAGCTCACCACCGTCGGGGGGCGAGCAGTACTTC. Residues: CASSPPSGGEQYF.

The chain couples TRBV7-9 to TRBJ1-6; unclear D gene. There are 17 residues in the CDR3. The V gene's germline CDR1 is SEHNR and CDR2 FQNEAQ (reference sequence). The V gene lost 5 bases and the J gene lost 5 bases, with 19 bases spanning the gap. The DNA of the CDR3 is TGTGCCAGCAGCCTAGGCCACGGGCTTACGGATAATTCACCCCTCCACTTT. This translates into CASSLGHGLTDNSPLHF.

The V call is TRBV19, the J call TRBJ2-3, with a tentative D call TRBD2 (6 bases). CDR3 size: 15 residues. Germline loops: CDR1 LNHDA, CDR2 SQIVND (reference sequence). Trimming left V 6 bases short and J 4 bases short, with 17 bases between. CDR3 DNA: TGTGCCAGTAGCCGTCTGGGGGGAGTTCCAGATACGCAGTATTTT. Its protein product is CASSRLGGVPDTQYF.

The gene calls are TRBV5-1 and TRBJ2-2; D unresolved. Germline values: CDR1 SGHRS, CDR2 YFSETQ. The length of the CDR3 is 14 residues. The V end was cut by 0 bases, the J end by 6 bases, with 9 bases between. In DNA, the CDR3 is TGCGCCAGCAGCTTGGACGTAAGATCCGGGGAGCTGTTTTTT. The encoded protein is CASSLDVRSGELFF.

The CDR3 DNA sequence: TGTGCCAGCAGCTCCGGACAGGGTCTAAAACTGTTTTTT. Amino acid sequence: CASSSGQGLKLFF. The rearrangement uses TRBV6-6 and TRBJ1-4, with 8 bases fitting TRBD1. The CDR3 runs 13 residues. Germline V gives CDR1 MNHNY, CDR2 SVGAGI (reference sequence). V was clipped by 6 bases and J by 10 bases; unmatched bases: 7.

The chain is built from TRBV30 and TRBJ2-4; TRBD1 matches at 7 bases. Per germline, CDR1 GTSNPN and CDR2 SVGIG (reference sequence). The CDR3 sequence is 14 residues long. V lost 0 bases, J lost 5 bases, and 4 bases stayed unmatched. The CDR3 here is CAWSVLGGQNIQYF. The CDR3 DNA reads TGTGCCTGGAGTGTACTAGGGGGCCAAAACATTCAGTACTTC.

This clone was picked up one time. The chain links TRBV15 to TRBJ1-1; tentative D call: TRBD1 (6 bases). V lost 1 base and J 4 bases, leaving 10 bases between the germline ends. There are 14 residues in the CDR3. Germline-derived CDR1 and CDR2 are LNHNV and YYDKDF (reference sequence). CDR3 nucleotide sequence: TGTGCCACCAGCAGAGTTTTAGGGGGCACTGAAGCTTTCTTT. It translates to CATSRVLGGTEAFF.

V gene TRBV5-1 combines with J gene TRBJ1-3; tentative D call: TRBD1 (5 bases). Trimming took off 0 bases at V and 0 bases at J, with 7 bases between the two ends. The length of the CDR3 is 15 residues. Germline values: CDR1 SGHRS, CDR2 YFSETQ. CDR3 loop: CASSLDRNSGNTIYF. DNA of the CDR3: TGCGCCAGCAGCTTGGACAGGAACTCTGGAAACACCATATATTTT.

The J gene is TRBJ2-3, the V gene TRBV5-1; no clear D gene. Per germline, CDR1 SGHRS and CDR2 YFSETQ. This CDR3 is 15 amino acids long. Trimming cost V 2 bases and J 2 bases, with 12 bases left between them. DNA for the CDR3: TGCGCCAGCAGCTTAGGAGACACAAACACAGATACGCAGTATTTT. It specifies CASSLGDTNTDTQYF.

The chain combines TRBV27 with TRBJ2-1; 9 nucleotides line up with TRBD2. The V gene end was trimmed by 5 bases and the J gene end by 10 bases; junction bases not matched to a gene: 12. The germline V gene encodes CDR1 MNHEY and CDR2 SMNVEV (reference sequence). This CDR3 is built from 15 residues. CDR3 nucleotide sequence: TGTGCCAGCAGTCCCATTTCTAGCGGGGTCTCCGAGCAGTTCTTC. It specifies CASSPISSGVSEQFF.

The chain carries TRBV27 and TRBJ2-1; 10 bases align to TRBD2. In germline, CDR1 is MNHEY, CDR2 SMNVEV (reference sequence). V lost 2 bases to trimming and J lost 5 bases; unmatched junction nucleotides: 9. CDR3 length: 17 amino acids. The CDR3 bases are TGTGCCAGCAGTTTAAGTTTACTAGCGGGACCCAACAATGAGCAGTTCTTC. Translating it yields CASSLSLLAGPNNEQFF.

The CDR3 DNA follows: TGTGCCAGCAGTTCCGGGACAGACTCTGGAAACACCATATATTTT. Translation gives CASSSGTDSGNTIYF. The chain couples TRBV7-7 to TRBJ1-3; 7 bases agree with TRBD1. From germline, CDR1 is SSHAT and CDR2 FNYEAQ (reference sequence). V was clipped by 6 bases and J by 0 bases; unmatched bases: 5. CDR3 length: 15 residues. Based on the CDR3 plus reference TRBV7-7 and TRBJ1-3, the full variable domain is GAGVSQSPRYKVTKRGQDVTLRCDPISSHATLYWYQQALGQGPEFLTYFNYEAQPDKSGLPSDRFSAERPEGSISTLTIQRTEQRDSAMYRCASSSGTDSGNTIYFGEGSWLTVV.